This is a list of T cell receptor beta chains from one sample in a study of memory CD4+ T cells and cytomegalovirus serostatus. Libraries were prepared by immunoSEQ multiplex PCR; TCRdb keeps only in-frame clonotypes and omits some of them. The sample yields about 58,000 clones, approximately 82% seen once. Sequenced input: memory CD4+ T cells from blood. The receptor set was obtained from an adult in good health and CMV-seronegative. Some clones in this sample may be carry-over from other donors' samples. CDR3s include the opening cysteine and the closing phenylalanine or tryptophan. Clone size is stated in some rows and not others, as once, few, many or a class when expanded.

J gene,V gene,clone size,CDR3 protein
TRBJ1-1,TRBV5-1,-,CASSPTPTGDMNTEAFF
TRBJ2-7,TRBV6-1,-,CASSEGASFSYEQYF
TRBJ1-2,TRBV6-1,-,CASSDYGNYGYTF
TRBJ2-2,TRBV7-2,-,CASSLPQGSGELFF
TRBJ2-3,TRBV5-1,-,CASSLALAPTDTQYF
TRBJ2-1,TRBV10-3,-,CASNRGQYNEQFF
TRBJ1-4,TRBV14,-,CASSQGAGAREKLFF
TRBJ2-3,TRBV7-2,-,CASSLVGGSTDTQYF
TRBJ1-3,TRBV5-1,-,CASSSDPASGNTIYF
TRBJ1-2,TRBV10-3,-,CAISTPGQGLGGYTF
TRBJ2-7,TRBV27,once,CASRNEGGRSYEQYF
TRBJ1-1,TRBV6-1,-,CASSLGGQWNTEAFF
TRBJ1-1,TRBV6-1,few,CASSDEAGVSAEAFF
TRBJ2-2,TRBV25-1,-,CASTGGTPNTGELFF
TRBJ2-5,TRBV4-3,-,CASSQEGVGGETQYF
TRBJ2-1,TRBV28,-,CASSPRLAQQFF
TRBJ2-1,TRBV5-8,-,CASSSKLGLAGRGYEQFF
TRBJ2-4,TRBV5-6,-,CASSPVGANGNIQYF
TRBJ2-5,TRBV18,-,CASSPRTSGRKETQYF
TRBJ2-7,TRBV18,-,CASSPSRGLTYEQYF
TRBJ1-2,TRBV27,once,CASSLMAGGTYGYTF
TRBJ1-1,TRBV5-4,-,CASSGGTGGGWGHTEAFF
TRBJ2-7,TRBV6-5,-,CASSGAYEQYF
TRBJ1-2,TRBV6-6,-,CASSYSGTGGNGYTF
TRBJ2-7,TRBV5-1,-,CASSLGRHSNEQYF
TRBJ1-5,TRBV18,once,CASSINPSTGGGQPQHF
TRBJ2-5,TRBV9,-,CASSVFGQGGETQYF
TRBJ2-3,TRBV2,once,CAKGGGSGTDTQYF
TRBJ2-7,TRBV4-3,-,CASSQGPYGVEQYF
TRBJ2-7,TRBV7-8,-,CASSSHMVATYEQYF
TRBJ2-1,TRBV6-5,few,CASSSTREGYNEQFF
TRBJ2-7,TRBV4-2,-,CASARDFSYEQYF
TRBJ2-5,TRBV20-1,-,CSAREQETQYF
TRBJ1-5,TRBV28,-,CASSPPRVRADQPQHF
TRBJ2-1,TRBV10-1,-,CAGLTSLIRNEQFF
TRBJ2-7,TRBV4-3,-,CASSQDWASSSYEQYF
TRBJ1-2,TRBV5-6,-,CASSRDRGDGYTF
TRBJ2-1,TRBV2,-,CASNRRVAYNEQFF
TRBJ2-7,TRBV7-9,-,CASSLEAGATYEQYF
TRBJ1-1,TRBV18,-,CASSPLSTEAFF